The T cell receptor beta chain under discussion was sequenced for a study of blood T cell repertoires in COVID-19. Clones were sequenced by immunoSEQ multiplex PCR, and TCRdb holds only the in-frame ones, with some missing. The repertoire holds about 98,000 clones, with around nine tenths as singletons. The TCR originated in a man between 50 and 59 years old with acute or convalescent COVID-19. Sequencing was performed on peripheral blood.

In DNA, the CDR3 is TGTGCCAGCAGTCTCCAGGGCCTGAACACCGGGGAGCTGTTTTTT. This encodes CASSLQGLNTGELFF. The chain joins TRBV6-5 to TRBJ2-2, with D possibly matching TRBD1 (5 bases). The CDR3 is 15 residues long. Germline CDR1 and CDR2: MNHEY and SVGAGI. Trimming took 5 bases from V and 1 from J, leaving 11 bases between them.